These 31 T cell receptor beta chains were all obtained from the same sample, sequenced in a study of identical twins. TCRdb reanalysed the 5' RACE reads using MiXCR and keeps one entry per CDR3 protein. The data contain 250,000 to 300,000 distinct CDR3 sequences, around 8% of them seen just once; the ten biggest clones take up about 3%. A further study also used this sample, focusing on yellow fever vaccine responses in identical twins.

Input material: CD8+ T cells sorted from blood. The receptors originated from a woman in her late teens or twenties in good health.

The CDR3 reads CASTRDSFNTGELFF. The CDR3 DNA sequence: TGTGCCAGTACTCGGGATTCGTTTAACACCGGGGAGCTGTTTTTT. The V call is TRBV7-8, the J call TRBJ2-2, with D perhaps matching TRBD2 (5 bases). The CDR3 has 15 residues. V gave up 9 bases and J gave up 2 bases, with 16 bases separating them. Germline CDR1 reads SGHVS; CDR2 reads FQNEAQ.

Only a few counts were recorded for this clonotype. V is TRBV6-1 and J is TRBJ2-5; TRBD2 agrees at 8 bases. The germline V gene has CDR1 MNHNS and CDR2 SASEGT. The CDR3 covers 15 residues. J lost 2 bases, V lost 8 bases, and 10 bases had no gene match. In nucleotides, the CDR3 is TGTGCCAGCCCTCGACAAGCGGGGGTACAAGAGACCCAGTACTTC. This encodes CASPRQAGVQETQYF.

This clonotype was detected ten times or more. The V and J genes are TRBV29-1 and TRBJ2-3, with D uncertain. The germline CDR1 and CDR2 sequences are SQVTM and ANQGSEA. Trimming took off 6 bases at V and 2 bases at J, with 3 bases between the two ends. The CDR3 totals 10 residues. The CDR3 is CSVSTDTQYF. The CDR3 coding sequence is TGCAGCGTCTCCACAGATACGCAGTATTTT.

This clonotype was seen ten or more times. The V and J genes are TRBV20-1 and TRBJ2-7; 7 nucleotides match TRBD1. The CDR3 is 14 amino acids. CDR1 and CDR2 from the germline V gene are DFQATT and SNEGSKA (reference sequence). J gave up 0 bases and V 0 bases, and 2 bases lay outside the gene matches. CDR3 protein: CSARDRDSSYEQYF. For the CDR3, the DNA is TGCAGTGCTAGAGATCGGGACAGCTCCTACGAGCAGTACTTC.

The J gene is TRBJ2-1, the V gene TRBV7-2, with D perhaps TRBD2 (6 bases). Per the germline V gene, CDR1 is SGHTA and CDR2 is FQGNSA. CDR3 length equals 14 residues. Between the trimmed V and J ends, which lost 5 bases and 6 bases, there was a span of 14 bases. The CDR3 here is CASSMVVGGNEQFF. The CDR3 DNA sequence: TGTGCCAGCAGCATGGTTGTGGGGGGCAATGAGCAGTTCTTC.

This clonotype showed up just once. One end of the junction fails to match germline, which may point to a read error. The CDR3 here is CASRPQGKETPYF. DNA for the CDR3: TGCGCCAGCAGGCCACAGGGCAAAGAGACCCCGTACTTC. The V call is TRBV5-1, the J call TRBJ2-5, with D possibly being TRBD1 (6 bases). The germline gives CDR1 SGHRS, CDR2 YFSETQ. This CDR3 has 13 amino acids. The full variable domain, its missing parts supplied by reference TRBV5-1 and TRBJ2-5, is KAGVTQTPRYLIKTRGQQVTLSCSPISGHRSVSWYQQTPGQGLQFLFEYFSETQRNKGNFPGRFSGRQFSNSRSEMNVSTLELGDSALYLCASRPQGKETPYFGPGTRLLVL.

CDR3 DNA: TGCGCCAGCAGCCAAGCACCGCCGAACACTGAAGCTTTCTTT. Translating it yields CASSQAPPNTEAFF. The chain has TRBV4-1 and TRBJ1-1; D remains unclear. The length of the CDR3 is 14 residues. Germline V gives CDR1 MGHRA, CDR2 YSYEKL. The ends were cut back, 1 base at V and 1 base at J, with 7 bases in the middle.

This clonotype was seen more than once but under ten times. V gene TRBV3-1 combines with J gene TRBJ2-1; 11 bases are shared with TRBD1. Germline V gene data show CDR1 as LGHDT and CDR2 as YNNKEL (reference sequence). This CDR3 has 19 amino acids. Trimming cost V 4 bases and J 0 bases; bases outside gene matches: 11. The CDR3 DNA follows: TGTGCCAGCAGCCCACCGGGACAGGGGGTACTAAGCTCCTACAATGAGCAGTTCTTC. It yields the protein CASSPPGQGVLSSYNEQFF.

This CDR3 reads CSVRSPGTGFPTDTQYF. The CDR3 DNA sequence: TGCAGCGTTCGAAGTCCCGGGACAGGGTTCCCCACAGATACGCAGTATTTT. The rearrangement uses TRBV29-1 and TRBJ2-3; 9 bases are a match to TRBD1. This CDR3 contains 17 residues. The ends lost 5 bases at V and 2 bases at J; junction bases unmatched: 14. Germline V gene lookup returns CDR1 SQVTM and CDR2 ANQGSEA.

This clonotype showed up many times. This sequence joins TRBV29-1 and TRBJ2-1; 9 bases are shared with TRBD2. In germline, CDR1 is SQVTM, CDR2 ANQGSEA. This CDR3 has 14 amino acids. V lost 6 bases to trimming and J lost 4 bases; unmatched junction nucleotides: 7. DNA of the CDR3: TGCAGCGTCCCGACTAGCGGACATTACAATGAGCAGTTCTTC. This codes for CSVPTSGHYNEQFF.

This clonotype was observed at least ten times. The chain employs TRBV20-1 and TRBJ2-1; D gene uncertain. Germline CDR1 is DFQATT and CDR2 is SNEGSKA (reference sequence). Trimming took 1 base from V and 8 from J, leaving 12 bases between them. The CDR3 length is 13 residues. The CDR3 sequence is CSARGPLEYEQFF. The CDR3 coding sequence is TGCAGTGCTAGAGGTCCCCTCGAGTATGAGCAGTTCTTC.

This clonotype was seen more than once but under ten times. The V call is TRBV15, the J call TRBJ2-3; 9 bases map to TRBD2. The germline CDR1 and CDR2 sequences are LNHNV and YYDKDF (reference sequence). The CDR3 is made up of 16 amino acids. With 0 bases clipped from V and 2 bases from J, the junction kept 3 bases outside the gene matches. The CDR3 bases are TGTGCCACCAGCAGAGAGCGGGGGGGGCACACAGATACGCAGTATTTT. It translates to CATSRERGGHTDTQYF.

The sample holds a few counts of this clonotype. V usage is TRBV7-9 and J usage is TRBJ2-5, with D perhaps matching TRBD2 (7 bases). V was pared by 6 bases and J by 2 bases, with 13 bases between. Germline V gives CDR1 SEHNR, CDR2 FQNEAQ (reference sequence). The CDR3 consists of 14 residues. This CDR3 reads CASSRGGPQETQYF. For the CDR3, the DNA is TGTGCCAGCAGTCGCGGGGGCCCGCAAGAGACCCAGTACTTC.

This sequence joins TRBV29-1 and TRBJ2-1, with D possibly being TRBD2 (5 bases). Germline V gene lookup returns CDR1 SQVTM and CDR2 ANQGSEA. This CDR3 is 13 amino acids long. V was shortened by 5 bases and J by 2 bases, with 10 bases between the two germline ends. The CDR3 DNA follows: TGCAGCGTTCTAGCTGCTACCTACAATGAGCAGTTCTTC. Residues: CSVLAATYNEQFF.

The sample holds a few counts of this clonotype. V is TRBV28 and J is TRBJ2-5; 7 bases match TRBD1. V lost 5 bases, J lost 5 bases, and 20 bases stayed unmatched. The CDR3 runs to 18 residues. Germline CDR1 reads MDHEN; CDR2 reads SYDVKM. CDR3 sequence reads: CASSQLDRVWLAGETQYF. The CDR3 nucleotides are TGTGCCAGCAGTCAGCTCGACAGGGTTTGGCTAGCTGGGGAGACCCAGTACTTC.

This clonotype was recorded at least ten times. V gene TRBV7-2 combines with J gene TRBJ2-7; D is perhaps TRBD2 (5 bases). Germline V gives CDR1 SGHTA, CDR2 FQGNSA. V was cut by 0 bases and J by 7 bases, with 16 bases left in between. CDR3 size: 15 residues. This CDR3 reads CASSLAPLREKEQYF. The CDR3 coding sequence is TGTGCCAGCAGCTTAGCACCCTTGAGGGAGAAGGAGCAGTACTTC.

The CDR3 is CASSFAGGSHEQYF. As DNA, the CDR3 is TGTGCCAGCAGCTTTGCGGGAGGGTCCCACGAGCAGTACTTC. The genes are TRBV5-8 and TRBJ2-7; 9 nucleotides line up with TRBD2. Germline trimming cut 2 bases from V and 5 bases from J; bases unmatched to any gene: 5. The germline CDR1 and CDR2 sequences are SGHTS and YDEGEE. CDR3 length equals 14 residues.

This clonotype was seen more than once but under ten times. V is TRBV6-1 and J is TRBJ2-7, with 15 bases that match TRBD2. With 5 bases clipped from V and 1 base from J, the junction kept 12 bases outside the gene matches. This CDR3 contains 19 residues. The germline CDR1 and CDR2 sequences are MNHNS and SASEGT. In nucleotides, the CDR3 is TGTGCCAGCAGTACAGGACTAGCGGGAGGGCCACCTAGTTCCTACGAGCAGTACTTC. Amino acid sequence: CASSTGLAGGPPSSYEQYF.

The chain uses TRBV7-9 and TRBJ2-1; D not certain. This CDR3 is built from 15 residues. The germline V gene encodes CDR1 SEHNR and CDR2 FQNEAQ (reference sequence). V lost 5 bases and J lost 0, with 11 bases in between. CDR3 in DNA: TGTGCCAGCAGCCTCGACGAGAGCTCCTACAATGAGCAGTTCTTC. Translated, it gives CASSLDESSYNEQFF.

This clonotype was recorded at least ten times. The V call is TRBV28, the J call TRBJ1-3; 7 bases agree with TRBD1. Per germline, CDR1 MDHEN and CDR2 SYDVKM. This CDR3 has 15 amino acids. V shed 6 bases and J 6 bases; nucleotides not matched to a gene: 11. The CDR3 DNA is TGTGCCAGCAGCCCAGGGGTAGGGGGCGAAAACACCATATATTTT. Translation gives CASSPGVGGENTIYF.

In its sample, this clonotype was seen many times. The chain links TRBV12-3 or TRBV12-4 to TRBJ1-1, with no clear D. There are 14 residues in the CDR3. The V end lost 2 bases, the J end lost 5 bases, and 12 bases lay between the germline ends. The CDR3 sequence is CASSLLGLGTEAFF. The CDR3 DNA reads as TGTGCCAGCAGTTTATTGGGGTTGGGGACTGAAGCTTTCTTT.

Many counts were recorded for this clonotype. The chain is built from TRBV15 and TRBJ2-1, with 7 positions matching TRBD2. Per the germline V gene, CDR1 is LNHNV and CDR2 is YYDKDF (reference sequence). CDR3 length: 18 residues. V lost 3 bases, J lost 5 bases, and 16 bases stayed unmatched. CDR3 sequence reads: CATSSLPFRGVADNEQFF. Here the CDR3 DNA reads TGTGCCACCAGCAGTTTGCCTTTTCGGGGGGTGGCCGACAATGAGCAGTTCTTC.

The V call is TRBV27, the J call TRBJ1-4; D not resolved. The V gene's germline CDR1 is MNHEY and CDR2 SMNVEV (reference sequence). V was shortened by 0 bases and J by 7 bases, with 15 bases between the two germline ends. The CDR3 spans 16 residues. The CDR3: CASSLSFGEVGEKLFF. The DNA of the CDR3 is TGTGCCAGCAGTTTATCCTTCGGGGAAGTCGGTGAAAAACTGTTTTTT. The variable domain in full, with the rest retrieved from reference TRBV27 and TRBJ1-4, is EAQVTQNPRYLITVTGKKLTVTCSQNMNHEYMSWYRQDPGLGLRQIYYSMNVEVTDKGDVPEGYKVSRKEKRNFPLILESPSPNQTSLYFCASSLSFGEVGEKLFFGSGTQLSVL.

The chain is built from TRBV20-1 and TRBJ2-7, with TRBD1 matching over 8 bases. The CDR3 spans 15 residues. J was trimmed by 3 bases and V by 1 base; bases with no gene match: 8. The V gene's germline CDR1 is DFQATT and CDR2 SNEGSKA (reference sequence). The CDR3 sequence: CSARGMGQVHYEQYF. The CDR3 DNA sequence: TGCAGTGCTAGAGGAATGGGACAGGTTCACTACGAGCAGTACTTC.

V and J are TRBV11-2 and TRBJ2-7; perhaps TRBD1 as D (5 bases). Germline V gene sequence: CDR1 SGHAT, CDR2 FQNNGV. V dropped 6 bases and J dropped 1 base, with 7 bases sitting between them. This CDR3 is 12 amino acids long. The CDR3 sequence is CASRTDSYEQYF. The CDR3, as DNA: TGTGCCAGCAGGACAGATTCCTACGAGCAGTACTTC.

This clonotype was picked up many times. The J gene is TRBJ2-1, the V gene TRBV29-1; 7 bases agree with TRBD1. With V trimmed by 6 bases and J by 3 bases, 11 bases remained unmatched. From germline, CDR1 is SQVTM and CDR2 ANQGSEA. The CDR3 contains 15 residues. The CDR3 protein is CSVPPQGSYYNEQFF. DNA of the CDR3: TGCAGCGTGCCGCCACAGGGGTCCTACTACAATGAGCAGTTCTTC.

This clonotype has more than one count but fewer than ten. The J gene is TRBJ2-5, the V gene TRBV7-9; 11 nucleotides line up with TRBD1. V dropped 4 bases and J dropped 3; count of bases not matched to a gene: 7. The CDR3 consists of 16 residues. Germline V lookup: CDR1 SEHNR, CDR2 FQNEAQ (reference sequence). In nucleotides, the CDR3 is TGTGCCAGCAGCTCAGCCCGGACAGGGGGCGAAGAGACCCAGTACTTC. Translated: CASSSARTGGEETQYF.

This clonotype was detected many times. The rearrangement joins TRBV13 to TRBJ2-1; 7 bases are a match to TRBD2. Unmatched junction bases numbered 3, after V lost 5 bases and J lost 5 bases. Germline loops: CDR1 PRHDT, CDR2 FYEKMQ (reference sequence). The CDR3 length is 13 residues. CDR3 bases: TGTGCCAGCAGCGGGACTAACAACAATGAGCAGTTCTTC. Protein sequence: CASSGTNNNEQFF.

The V gene is TRBV4-1, the J gene TRBJ1-2, with unresolved D. Trimming removed 7 bases at V and 4 bases at J, with 19 bases between. This CDR3 has 15 residues. Per germline, CDR1 MGHRA and CDR2 YSYEKL. CDR3 residues: CASTEESGSPYGYTF. The CDR3 DNA follows: TGCGCCAGCACCGAAGAATCCGGCAGCCCCTATGGCTACACCTTC.

Many counts were recorded for this clonotype. The chain combines TRBV28 with TRBJ2-7; 9 positions agree with TRBD1. The V and J ends lost 5 bases and 7 bases, in that order; junction bases with no gene match: 12. The length of the CDR3 is 15 residues. The V gene's germline CDR1 is MDHEN and CDR2 SYDVKM. The DNA for the CDR3 is TGTGCCAGCAGTCCCCGGGACAGGGAGTCGAGTGAGCAGTACTTC. This gives the protein CASSPRDRESSEQYF.

This clonotype was counted at least ten times. CDR3: CASKQRGGGNYNEQFF. The CDR3 nucleotides read TGTGCCAGCAAACAACGGGGCGGAGGGAACTACAATGAGCAGTTCTTC. This chain joins TRBV6-1 and TRBJ2-1; tentatively, D is TRBD2 (6 bases). The length of the CDR3 is 16 residues. The germline gives CDR1 MNHNS, CDR2 SASEGT. Trimming left V 7 bases short and J 3 bases short, with 19 bases between.